A single sample gave rise to the 13 T cell receptor beta chains below, sequenced in a study of T cells in Graves' hyperthyroidism and ophthalmopathy. Regions amplified from RNA transcripts were the TCR beta CDR3 regions. The primer set for the first-round RT-PCR of the TCR CDR3 was HTBI. Using its own MiXCR run on the multiplex PCR reads, TCRdb lists one record per CDR3 protein. The table lists about 320,000 distinct CDR3 sequences, approximately 16% of them singletons. The sample comprised blood. The source is a man aged 25 to 45 with Graves' hyperthyroidism.

This clonotype has only a few counts. The V gene is TRBV18, the J gene TRBJ2-2; D uncertain. Germline CDR1 reads KGHSH; CDR2 reads LQKENI. The CDR3 contains 13 residues. Trimming pared 0 bases from V and 11 bases from J, leaving 10 bases between. The CDR3 DNA follows: TGTGCCAGCTCACCACCGAGTACACGCGAGCTGTTTTTT. Residues: CASSPPSTRELFF. Based on the CDR3 plus reference TRBV18 and TRBJ2-2, the full variable domain is NAGVMQNPRHLVRRRGQEARLRCSPMKGHSHVYWYRQLPEEGLKFMVYLQKENIIDESGMPKERFSAEFPKEGPSILRIQQVVRGDSAAYFCASSPPSTRELFFGEGSRLTVL.

This clonotype has only one observation. The chain carries TRBV12-5 and TRBJ1-1, with a tentative D call TRBD1 (5 bases). V was trimmed by 0 bases and J by 4 bases, leaving 18 bases between them. Germline CDR1 and CDR2: LGHNT and FRNRAP. CDR3 length: 17 residues. CDR3 residues: CASGLVLLAGRLTEAFF. The CDR3 DNA reads TGTGCTAGTGGTTTGGTATTATTGGCAGGGAGACTCACTGAAGCTTTCTTT.

The gene calls are TRBV7-3 and TRBJ2-1, with a tentative D call TRBD1 (5 bases). CDR1 is SGHTA, CDR2 FQGTGA, per germline. Trimming took 2 bases from V and 3 from J, leaving 11 bases between them. The CDR3 is 15 residues long. The CDR3: CASSLGAVIYNEQFF. Written as DNA, the CDR3 is TGTGCCAGCAGCTTAGGGGCGGTAATCTACAATGAGCAGTTCTTC.

The V call is TRBV6-2 or TRBV6-3, the J call TRBJ2-3; no reliable D call. Trimming left V 7 bases short and J 6 bases short, with 8 bases between. Germline V gene sequence: CDR1 MNHEY, CDR2 SVGEGT. The CDR3 is 11 residues long. CDR3 nucleotides: TGTGCCAGCACTCCCGGGGATACGCAGTATTTT. This translates into CASTPGDTQYF.

This clonotype was detected many times. The genes are TRBV11-2 and TRBJ2-2; D is possibly TRBD2 (6 bases). V lost 3 bases and J lost 4, with 9 bases in between. The CDR3 has 14 amino acids. CDR1 SGHAT and CDR2 FQNNGV come from the germline V gene. CDR3 nucleotides: TGTGCCAGCAGCTTGGGGGGAGGCACCGGGGAGCTGTTTTTT. Translation gives CASSLGGGTGELFF.

The chain carries TRBV19 and TRBJ1-5, with D perhaps TRBD1 (6 bases). The germline CDR1 and CDR2 sequences are LNHDA and SQIVND (reference sequence). Trimming removed 6 bases from V and 2 bases from J, with 14 bases in between. The CDR3 is 15 amino acids. For the CDR3, the DNA is TGTGCCAGTAGCCCCCAACAGGGCGGCAATCAGCCCCAGCATTTT. Translated: CASSPQQGGNQPQHF.

There are a few counts of this clonotype. The CDR3 sequence: CASSLIKTGGAYEQYF. In DNA, the CDR3 is TGTGCCAGCAGTCTAATCAAGACAGGGGGGGCCTACGAGCAGTACTTC. The chain recombines TRBV27 with TRBJ2-7; 9 bases align to TRBD1. The CDR3 is 16 residues long. Germline CDR1 and CDR2: MNHEY and SMNVEV (reference sequence). J was trimmed by 2 bases and V by 5 bases; bases with no gene match: 10.

This clonotype came up many times. The chain carries TRBV5-1 and TRBJ2-3; 7 positions match TRBD1. This CDR3 has 15 residues. The germline CDR1 and CDR2 sequences are SGHRS and YFSETQ. V shed 0 bases, J shed 2 bases, and the junction held 3 bases outside the gene matches. The DNA for the CDR3 is TGCGCCAGCAGCTTGGGGACAGGCTTCACAGATACGCAGTATTTT. Translation gives CASSLGTGFTDTQYF.

At least ten counts were recorded for this clonotype. The chain employs TRBV3-1 and TRBJ1-3; 8 bases agree with TRBD1. Germline V gene data show CDR1 as LGHDT and CDR2 as YNNKEL (reference sequence). Trimming cost V 3 bases and J 2 bases; bases outside gene matches: 3. The CDR3 has 15 residues. The CDR3 region is CASSQPDRAGNTIYF. The CDR3 nucleotides read TGTGCCAGCAGCCAGCCGGACAGGGCTGGAAACACCATATATTTT.

This clonotype was picked up a small number of times. This chain joins TRBV5-5 and TRBJ2-1; 10 nucleotides align to TRBD1. Trimming took 3 bases from V and 5 from J; bases not matched to a gene: 8. There are 16 residues in the CDR3. Per germline, CDR1 SGHKS and CDR2 YYEKEE (reference sequence). The CDR3 sequence is CASSWGDRGFNNEQFF. In DNA form, the CDR3 reads TGTGCCAGCAGCTGGGGGGACAGGGGCTTTAACAATGAGCAGTTCTTC.

This clonotype was counted ten times or more. The rearrangement joins TRBV7-3 to TRBJ2-5; D is perhaps TRBD2 (6 bases). CDR3 length: 15 residues. Germline V gene lookup returns CDR1 SGHTA and CDR2 FQGTGA. V was shortened by 5 bases and J by 4 bases, with 17 bases between the two germline ends. CDR3 nucleotides: TGTGCCAGCAGCCCGGGCCCTGCGGGATTAGAGACCCAGTACTTC. This gives the protein CASSPGPAGLETQYF.

At least ten counts were recorded for this clonotype. The CDR3 region has the DNA TGTGCCAGTAAGGAGTTCACAGATACGCAGTATTTT. It is translated as CASKEFTDTQYF. The rearrangement links TRBV6-1 to TRBJ2-3; no definite D call. The CDR3 sequence is 12 residues long. V lost 9 bases, J lost 2 bases, and 9 bases lay in between. Germline V gene lookup returns CDR1 MNHNS and CDR2 SASEGT.

This chain connects TRBV20-1 to TRBJ2-5, with 16 bases identical to TRBD2. This CDR3 comprises 14 residues. The V gene's germline CDR1 is DFQATT and CDR2 SNEGSKA (reference sequence). With 5 bases clipped from V and 5 bases from J, the junction kept 2 bases outside the gene matches. The CDR3 is CSAEGLAGGETQYF. The CDR3 nucleotides read TGCAGTGCTGAGGGACTAGCGGGAGGGGAGACCCAGTACTTC.